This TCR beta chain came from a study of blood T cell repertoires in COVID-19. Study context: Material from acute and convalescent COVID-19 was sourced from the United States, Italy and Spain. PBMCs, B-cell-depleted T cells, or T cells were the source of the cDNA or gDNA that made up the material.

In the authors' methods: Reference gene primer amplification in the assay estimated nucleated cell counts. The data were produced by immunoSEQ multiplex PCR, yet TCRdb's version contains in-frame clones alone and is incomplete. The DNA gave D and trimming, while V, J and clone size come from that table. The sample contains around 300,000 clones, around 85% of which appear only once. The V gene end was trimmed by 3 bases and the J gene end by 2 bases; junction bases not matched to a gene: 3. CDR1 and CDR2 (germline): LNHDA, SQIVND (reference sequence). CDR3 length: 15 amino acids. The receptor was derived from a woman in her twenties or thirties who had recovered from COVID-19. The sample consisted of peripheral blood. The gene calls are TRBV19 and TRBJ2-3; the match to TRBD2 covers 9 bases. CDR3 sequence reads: CASSMVAGDTDTQYF. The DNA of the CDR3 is TGTGCCAGTAGTATGGTAGCGGGAGACACAGATACGCAGTATTTT.